This T cell receptor (beta chain) was captured by sequencing in a study of T cell repertoires in cytomegalovirus infection. Study findings and constraints: HLA-C-restricted CMV-specific TCR beta clonotypes prevailed in the ex vivo response.

Germline lookup yields CDR1 MGHRA and CDR2 YSYEKL. V lost 1 base and J lost 0, with 12 bases in between. This CDR3 region has 16 residues. Points on this clonotype: The antigen remains undetermined.

One entry per CDR3 protein results from TCRdb running MiXCR on the reads. The sample has a few hundred thousand distinct CDR3 sequences, more than 8% seen once; the top ten hold roughly 4%. V usage is TRBV4-1 and J usage is TRBJ2-5; D gene unclear. This receptor was taken from a human donor in good health (CMV status not recorded). Some clones in this sample may be carry-over from other donors' samples. The sequenced sample was PBMCs. CDR3 sequence: CASSQGSPWDQETQYF. CDR3 bases: TGCGCCAGCAGCCAAGGGTCTCCGTGGGACCAAGAGACCCAGTACTTC.